Listed below are T cell receptor beta chains from one sample, sequenced in a study of CD8 T cell repertoires and HIV-1 epitope variants. Some clones are missing from TCRdb's copy, which holds only in-frame ones; the method was immunoSEQ multiplex PCR. The data show approximately 90,000 clones, roughly four fifths seen once. Sequenced sample: uncultured baseline CD8+ T cells from peripheral blood mononuclear cells (PBMCs). Receptor source: a male donor with HIV. CDR3s include the opening cysteine and the closing phenylalanine or tryptophan. The D gene is left open where the match is weak. Rows give clone size only sometimes, using once, few, many, or a class for an expanded clone.

TGCGCCAGCAGCTGGGGACAGCTCAGCTCCTACGAGCAGTACTTC,CASSWGQLSSYEQYF,TRBJ2-7,.,TRBD1,TRBV5-1
TGTGCCAGCAGCCAAGGGCTGTTCGGGACTAAGGCTTCCGAGCAGTACTTC,CASSQGLFGTKASEQYF,TRBJ2-7,.,TRBD2,TRBV14
TGCAGCGTTAACCCGTATCCGGGACAGGGGGGAGATACGCAGTATTTT,CSVNPYPGQGGDTQYF,TRBJ2-3,.,TRBD1,TRBV29-1
TGTGCCAGCAGTCTTGACCCACACCCTATAAACACCATATATTTT,CASSLDPHPINTIYF,TRBJ1-3,few,.,TRBV6-5
TGCGCCAGCAGCCAGGGAGGGGGCCGGGCTTTCTTT,CASSQGGGRAFF,TRBJ1-1,.,TRBD1,TRBV4-3
TGTGCCAGCTCACCACTGGGACAGGGGTCAATAGGCTACACCTTC,CASSPLGQGSIGYTF,TRBJ1-2,.,TRBD1,TRBV18
TGTGCCAGCAGCCTACGGGCGGGGGCGGACGAGCAGTACTTC,CASSLRAGADEQYF,TRBJ2-7,once,.,TRBV11-3
TGTGCCAGCAGTTACTCGAGGGACAGGGTTGGAGAGACCCAGTACTTC,CASSYSRDRVGETQYF,TRBJ2-5,.,TRBD1,TRBV6-5
TGTGCCAGCAGCTCGGGTCCTGGAACAGATACGCAGTATTTT,CASSSGPGTDTQYF,TRBJ2-3,.,.,TRBV7-8
TGTGCCAGCAGTTTAAGCAGGGTGGGCAATCAGCCCCAGCATTTT,CASSLSRVGNQPQHF,TRBJ1-5,.,.,TRBV28
TGTGCCAGCAGCCAGGGACAGGGGGCCCAGCCCCAGCATTTT,CASSQGQGAQPQHF,TRBJ1-5,.,TRBD1,TRBV28
TGTGCCAGCAGCTTGGAGGGGACCGGAGAGGGCTACACCTTC,CASSLEGTGEGYTF,TRBJ1-2,.,.,TRBV7-2
TGTGCCAGCAGCGTCGGGGGGCGCGCGAACACCGGGGAGCTGTTTTTT,CASSVGGRANTGELFF,TRBJ2-2,.,.,TRBV9
TGTGCCAGCAGCCAAGTCGGGGGCAGGGGGCCCAATGAGCAGTTCTTC,CASSQVGGRGPNEQFF,TRBJ2-1,.,TRBD1,TRBV4-2
TGTGCCAGCAGCGTGACAGGGTGGGACGAGCAGTACTTC,CASSVTGWDEQYF,TRBJ2-7,.,TRBD1,TRBV6-1
TGTGCCAGCAGGCAGTACCCGGGACTAGCGAGCTACAATGAGCAGTTCTTC,CASRQYPGLASYNEQFF,TRBJ2-1,.,TRBD2,TRBV2
TGCGCCAGCAGCCCGGGACAGGGGGCTTACAATGAGCAGTTCTTC,CASSPGQGAYNEQFF,TRBJ2-1,.,TRBD1,TRBV5-1
TGTGCCAGCGGCCGACAGGGGGCAGATACGCAGTATTTT,CASGRQGADTQYF,TRBJ2-3,once,TRBD1,TRBV7-3
TGTGCCAGTCTGAAGGGGGAGACTGAAGCTTTCTTT,CASLKGETEAFF,TRBJ1-1,.,.,TRBV18
TGTGCCAGCAGCCAACCTAGACAGGATGGCTACACCTTC,CASSQPRQDGYTF,TRBJ1-2,.,.,TRBV4-2
TGCAGCGTTGATTCGACAGGGGGAGAGACCCAGTACTTC,CSVDSTGGETQYF,TRBJ2-5,.,TRBD1,TRBV29-1
TGTGCCACCAGCGGCCAGCGGGATTCCTACGAGCAGTACTTC,CATSGQRDSYEQYF,TRBJ2-7,.,TRBD2,TRBV15
TGTGCCTGGAGTGTTGGGATTGCTGGAAACACCATATATTTT,CAWSVGIAGNTIYF,TRBJ1-3,.,.,TRBV30
TGCAGCGTAGGGGCACGCTCTGGGGGCTACACCTTC,CSVGARSGGYTF,TRBJ1-2,.,.,TRBV29-1
TGCGCCAGCAGTGAGTCGTTAGGGCACGGCTACACCTTC,CASSESLGHGYTF,TRBJ1-2,.,.,TRBV10-2
TGTGCCAGCAGCCCGGGACAGGGTGGCAATCAGCCCCAGCATTTT,CASSPGQGGNQPQHF,TRBJ1-5,.,TRBD1,TRBV5-6
TGTGCCAGCAGCGTCGTAGATGGGGGGACCCCAGATACGCAGTATTTT,CASSVVDGGTPDTQYF,TRBJ2-3,.,.,TRBV9
TGTGCCAGCAGTTTCAGCTGGGCTAGCGGGAGGGTCGAGCAGTACTTC,CASSFSWASGRVEQYF,TRBJ2-7,.,TRBD2,TRBV28
TGCGCCAGCAGCCAAGTTGGTCCTAGCGGGGCCTACGAGCAGTACTTC,CASSQVGPSGAYEQYF,TRBJ2-7,.,TRBD2,TRBV4-1
TGTGCCAGCAGCGATGCGGAGGGGTGGAATTCACCCCTCCACTTT,CASSDAEGWNSPLHF,TRBJ1-6,.,.,TRBV28
TGTGCCAGCAGCTTGAGGACAGGGACTAATGAAAAACTGTTTTTT,CASSLRTGTNEKLFF,TRBJ1-4,.,TRBD1,TRBV5-6
TGCAGCGTTGCCCTGGGGCTAGGGAATCAGCCCCAGCATTTT,CSVALGLGNQPQHF,TRBJ1-5,.,.,TRBV29-1
TGTGCTAGCAGCTTAGGGCTGACAGGGATCGAAGAGACCCAGTACTTC,CASSLGLTGIEETQYF,TRBJ2-5,.,TRBD1,TRBV7-7
TGTGCCAGCAGGCAGGACGACACCGGGGAGCTGTTTTTT,CASRQDDTGELFF,TRBJ2-2,few,.,TRBV2
TGTGCCAGCAGTTTCCCGGCAGGGCCAACTAATGAAAAACTGTTTTTT,CASSFPAGPTNEKLFF,TRBJ1-4,.,.,TRBV28
TGTGCCAGCAGCTTGCGGGGACACCAAGAGACCCAGTACTTC,CASSLRGHQETQYF,TRBJ2-5,.,.,TRBV5-6
TGTGCCAGCAGAGCCGGACTAGCGGGGAGAGAGACCCAGTACTTC,CASRAGLAGRETQYF,TRBJ2-5,.,TRBD2,TRBV2
TGTGCCAGCAGTGAAGGGACACACCATCAGCCCCAGCATTTT,CASSEGTHHQPQHF,TRBJ1-5,.,.,TRBV6-1
TGCGCCACCCCCGGGCCACCCCTCCACTTT,CATPGPPLHF,TRBJ1-6,.,.,TRBV5-1
TGTGCCATCAGTGAGACCCCAGATACGCAGTATTTT,CAISETPDTQYF,TRBJ2-3,.,.,TRBV10-3
TGTGCCAGCAGCCCAGTGAGCGATGAGCAGTTCTTC,CASSPVSDEQFF,TRBJ2-1,.,.,TRBV11-2
TGTGCCAGCAGCTTGGCGGGAGGCATAGAGACCCAGTACTTC,CASSLAGGIETQYF,TRBJ2-5,many,TRBD2,TRBV7-2
TGCAGCGTTGTTCGGACAGCGGGAATCGAGACCCAGTACTTC,CSVVRTAGIETQYF,TRBJ2-5,.,.,TRBV29-1
TGCGCCAGCAGCCAAGGGGGGGGGCTGGGCTATGGCTACACCTTC,CASSQGGGLGYGYTF,TRBJ1-2,.,.,TRBV4-1
TGTGCCTGGAGTGTACTGGGACAGACATTTCCCCATGAGCAGTTCTTC,CAWSVLGQTFPHEQFF,TRBJ2-1,.,TRBD1,TRBV30
TGTGCCAGCAGCTTTATTGGACAGGGGTACTATGGCTACACCTTC,CASSFIGQGYYGYTF,TRBJ1-2,.,TRBD1,TRBV5-4
TGTGCCAGCAGTTTAGTTCAAGGGCATACTGAAGCTTTCTTT,CASSLVQGHTEAFF,TRBJ1-1,.,.,TRBV28
TGTGCCGCGGGGTCCCCGAATGAGCAGTTCTTC,CAAGSPNEQFF,TRBJ2-1,few,.,TRBV5-4
TGTGCCAGCAGCTTTACCTCGACAGTCCAGGAAGCTTTCTTT,CASSFTSTVQEAFF,TRBJ1-1,once,.,TRBV7-3
TGTGCCAGTAGTCCCCTGGGGGGGGACGCTGTAAGAGCTTTCTTT,CASSPLGGDAVRAFF,TRBJ1-1,once,.,TRBV19
TGTGCCACGGCTGACAGGGGGCGAATAAATGAGCAGTTCTTC,CATADRGRINEQFF,TRBJ2-1,once,TRBD1,TRBV6-5
TGTGCCAGCAGCGTAGATGGGGCGGGTGAGCAGTACTTC,CASSVDGAGEQYF,TRBJ2-7,.,.,TRBV9
TGTGCCAGTAGTAAGGTAGCGGGAGACATCTCCTACAATGAGCAGTTCTTC,CASSKVAGDISYNEQFF,TRBJ2-1,.,TRBD2,TRBV19
TGTGCCATCAGTGACCCCAGGTGGGGGAACACTGAAGCTTTCTTT,CAISDPRWGNTEAFF,TRBJ1-1,few,.,TRBV10-3
TGTGCCAGCAGTTCGGTGCAGGCCCTCTACCAAGAGACCCAGTACTTC,CASSSVQALYQETQYF,TRBJ2-5,.,.,TRBV6-5
TGTGCCAGCAGTGAGGGGGGTGAGCAGTTCTTC,CASSEGGEQFF,TRBJ2-1,many,.,TRBV6-5
TGTGCCAGCAGCTTACTAGCGGGGGGGAATGAGCAGTTCTTC,CASSLLAGGNEQFF,TRBJ2-1,once,TRBD2,TRBV7-3
TGTGCCAGCACTACCCCCAGCGCGGGAGGGAAGACCCAGTACTTC,CASTTPSAGGKTQYF,TRBJ2-5,.,TRBD2,TRBV28
TGTGCCAGCCTCGGGCAGGGTATGCGGGAGCTGTTTTTT,CASLGQGMRELFF,TRBJ2-2,.,.,TRBV6-5